The source of this T cell receptor (beta chain) is a study of T-cell reconstitution after alpha-beta-depleted transplantation in children. Study results and limitations: Elevated TCRbeta diversity at day 60 was traced, in some patients, to surviving recipient T cells and thymic progenitors. Hyperexpanded clones declined; after one year, newly produced T cells mostly supplied diversity. Several hundred expanded graft clones reportedly were the source of alpha-beta T cells about two months after transplant.

As concerns this clonotype: Its antigen is undetermined.

For TCRbeta, the library was prepared with unique molecular identifiers. TCRdb fed the PCR reads into MiXCR, producing one record per CDR3 protein. The data contain nearly 350,000 distinct CDR3 sequences, around 16% of them singletons. Sequenced here: PBMCs, mostly from graft donor cells, sampled 360 days after TCRalphabeta/CD19-depleted stem cell transplant. The sequence derives from a male patient under 10 years old who had a stem cell transplant for acute lymphoblastic leukemia, so the T cells may come from the graft donor.

CDR3 amino acids: CASSLMSLPENEQFF. DNA for the CDR3: TGTGCCAGCAGCTTAATGTCTCTACCGGAAAATGAGCAGTTCTTC. This chain joins TRBV11-2 and TRBJ2-1, with D hard to call. The ends were cut back, 2 bases at V and 7 bases at J, with 15 bases in the middle. CDR1 SGHAT and CDR2 FQNNGV come from the germline V gene. The CDR3 runs to 15 residues.